This T cell receptor beta chain derives from a study of blood T cell repertoires in COVID-19. The overall study: T cells, B-cell-depleted T cells, or PBMCs provided the cDNA or gDNA that served as material.

Looked up from germline, CDR1 is WSHSY and CDR2 is SAAADI. J was trimmed by 3 bases and V by 3 bases; bases with no gene match: 6. The CDR3 is made up of 16 amino acids. In the original analysis: Estimates of nucleated cell counts were drawn from the amplification of reference gene primers. Sequenced by immunoSEQ multiplex PCR; TCRdb stores in-frame clones only, minus some. The D gene and trimming were derived from the DNA, and the V and J assignments and clone size from that table. The sample includes roughly 190,000 clones, nearly 90% of them seen just once. The sequencing sample was made of peripheral blood. This sequence originates from a man aged 55 to 70 with active or convalescent COVID-19. This chain links TRBV10-2 with TRBJ1-4; 8 bases align to TRBD1. The CDR3 region has the DNA TGCGCCAGCAGTGAAGGAGGGACAGGAGCTAATGAAAAACTGTTTTTT. Protein sequence: CASSEGGTGANEKLFF.